The clone carrying this TCR beta chain was detected ten times or more. TCRdb reprocessed the PCR reads using MiXCR. The table has about 27,000 clones, over 12% seen once. These data are taken from a study of metastatic and nonmetastatic thyroid tumors. Thyroid surgery had not been preceded by any treatment in any patient. This CDR3 has 13 residues. Trimming cost V 4 bases and J 4 bases, with 12 bases left between them. The germline V gene has CDR1 SGHKS and CDR2 YYEKEE (reference sequence). This rearrangement joins TRBV5-5 to TRBJ2-7; D perhaps matches TRBD2 (6 bases). The sequencing sample was made of blood. The receptor was isolated from a male donor with papillary thyroid cancer or a benign thyroid nodule (not recorded which). Some clones in this sample may be carry-over from other donors' samples. The CDR3 region has the DNA TGTGCCAGCAGCCATCGGGACTCTTACGAGCAGTACTTC. This translates into CASSHRDSYEQYF. Together with reference TRBV5-5 and TRBJ2-7, the CDR3 gives the full variable domain: DAGVTQSPTHLIKTRGQQVTLRCSPISGHKSVSWYQQVLGQGPQFIFQYYEKEERGRGNFPDRFSARQFPNYSSELNVNALLLGDSALYLCASSHRDSYEQYFGPGTRLTVT.